Following are 13 T cell receptor beta chains from one sample sequenced in a study of shared clonotypes between healthy human individuals. TCRdb keeps only in-frame clones here, not all; method: immunoSEQ multiplex PCR. The data contain some 2,400,000 clones, approximately 96% of them singletons. The sequencing input was naive CD4+ T cells sorted from blood. Subset in this sample: CD45RA+ positively selected. Receptor source: a man between 18 and 29 years old in good health.

The genes are TRBV5-1 and TRBJ2-1; 12 positions match TRBD2. The CDR3 runs 13 residues. Germline CDR1 and CDR2: SGHRS and YFSETQ. Germline trimming cut 0 bases from V and 15 bases from J; bases unmatched to any gene: 4. CDR3 in DNA: TGCGCCAGCAGCTTGGAGACTAGCGGGAGCCGGTTCTTC. This gives the protein CASSLETSGSRFF.

This clone came up once. The chain uses TRBV7-9 and TRBJ2-5, with 10 bases aligning to TRBD1. Trimming took 5 bases from V and 2 from J; bases not matched to a gene: 11. CDR1 and CDR2 (germline): SEHNR, FQNEAQ (reference sequence). The CDR3 is 17 amino acids. The CDR3: CASSLSPTGGGQETQYF. The CDR3 coding sequence is TGTGCCAGCAGCCTTAGTCCGACAGGGGGCGGGCAAGAGACCCAGTACTTC.

J is TRBJ1-2 and V is TRBV10-3; TRBD1 matches at 8 bases. CDR3 length: 12 residues. Losses at the gene ends were 4 bases for V and 13 bases for J; bases not matched to a gene: 8. CDR1 and CDR2 (germline): ENHRY, SYGVKD. CDR3 loop: CAISGAGGSSTF. The CDR3 nucleotides read TGTGCCATCAGTGGGGCAGGGGGCTCGTCCACCTTC.

CDR3 sequence: CASSLGQASSYEQYF. The CDR3 nucleotides are TGTGCCAGCTCACTCGGACAGGCCAGCTCCTACGAGCAGTACTTC. V is TRBV18 and J is TRBJ2-7; TRBD1 agrees at 7 bases. The CDR3 is 15 amino acids. Unmatched junction bases numbered 6, after V lost 4 bases and J lost 0 bases. Germline loops: CDR1 KGHSH, CDR2 LQKENI.

The DNA of the CDR3 is TGCGCCAGCAGCGCACTACGGACAGGGGTATCACCCCTCCACTTT. Protein product: CASSALRTGVSPLHF. This chain links TRBV10-2 with TRBJ1-6; 9 nucleotides line up with TRBD1. Germline-derived CDR1 and CDR2 are WSHSY and SAAADI. The CDR3 spans 15 residues. After removal of 6 bases from V and 10 bases from J, the junction contained 10 bases not matched to a gene.

This chain uses TRBV7-6 with TRBJ2-1; 7 nucleotides line up with TRBD2. The length of the CDR3 is 16 residues. The V and J ends lost 0 bases and 9 bases, in that order; junction bases with no gene match: 11. CDR1 is SGHVS and CDR2 is FNYEAQ in the germline V gene. CDR3 loop: CASSLANSGLVGEQFF. As DNA, the CDR3 is TGTGCCAGCAGCTTAGCGAACTCTGGACTAGTCGGTGAGCAGTTCTTC.

The V call is TRBV19, the J call TRBJ1-1, with D unclear. V dropped 2 bases and J dropped 6 bases, with 13 bases sitting between them. This CDR3 has 14 residues. The germline V gene encodes CDR1 LNHDA and CDR2 SQIVND (reference sequence). CDR3 loop: CASSISGGKAEAFF. The CDR3 nucleotides read TGTGCCAGTAGTATATCGGGCGGAAAGGCTGAAGCTTTCTTT. Together with reference TRBV19 and TRBJ1-1, the CDR3 gives the full variable domain: DGGITQSPKYLFRKEGQNVTLSCEQNLNHDAMYWYRQDPGQGLRLIYYSQIVNDFQKGDIAEGYSVSREKKESFPLTVTSAQKNPTAFYLCASSISGGKAEAFFGQGTRLTVV.

V usage is TRBV30 and J usage is TRBJ2-7; D is ambiguous. Trimming cost V 2 bases and J 0 bases, with 17 bases left between them. Germline assignment: CDR1 GTSNPN and CDR2 SVGIG (reference sequence). CDR3 size: 16 residues. The CDR3 here is CAWSPQEYVISYEQYF. DNA of the CDR3: TGTGCCTGGAGTCCTCAGGAATATGTCATCTCCTACGAGCAGTACTTC.

Written as DNA, the CDR3 is TGTGCCAGCAGCTCAAAGGGGGGTAGCACTGAAGCTTTCTTT. Its translation: CASSSKGGSTEAFF. This chain uses TRBV5-4 with TRBJ1-1; D may be TRBD1 (6 bases). Looked up from germline, CDR1 is SGHNT and CDR2 is YYREEE (reference sequence). Trimming pared 3 bases from V and 4 bases from J, leaving 13 bases between. The CDR3 is 14 residues long. The full variable domain, rest sourced from reference TRBV5-4 and TRBJ1-1, is ETGVTQSPTHLIKTRGQQVTLRCSSQSGHNTVSWYQQALGQGPQFIFQYYREEENGRGNFPPRFSGLQFPNYSSELNVNALELDDSALYLCASSSKGGSTEAFFGQGTRLTVV.

The V gene is TRBV30, the J gene TRBJ1-3; 7 nucleotides agree with TRBD1. Germline V gene data show CDR1 as GTSNPN and CDR2 as SVGIG (reference sequence). The V and J ends lost 0 bases and 5 bases, in that order; junction bases with no gene match: 7. The CDR3 contains 15 residues. This CDR3 reads CAWSVTTGVRNTIYF. The CDR3 DNA sequence: TGTGCCTGGAGTGTGACTACAGGGGTCAGAAACACCATATATTTT.

In the case of this clone: This same CDR3 is encoded by further DNA sequences in the sample. The chain has TRBV5-1 and TRBJ2-7, with unresolved D. The germline V gene encodes CDR1 SGHRS and CDR2 YFSETQ. This CDR3 comprises 12 residues. Trimming removed 3 bases from V and 4 bases from J, with 8 bases in between. DNA for the CDR3: TGCGCCAGCAGCTCTTTAGGTTACGAGCAGTACTTC. This codes for CASSSLGYEQYF.

The genes are TRBV2 and TRBJ2-7; tentative D call: TRBD1 (7 bases). The CDR3 consists of 13 residues. The V gene lost 8 bases and the J gene lost 4 bases, with 15 bases spanning the gap. In germline, CDR1 is SNHLY, CDR2 FYNNEI. CDR3 coding DNA: TGTGCCAGCCGCGGCAGGGGGAGGTACGAGCAGTACTTC. Protein product: CASRGRGRYEQYF.

The chain links TRBV19 to TRBJ2-7; 9 bases fit TRBD1. The CDR3 has 15 residues. The trim removed 4 bases at V and 4 bases at J, leaving 8 bases unmatched. Germline V CDR1 and CDR2: LNHDA, SQIVND (reference sequence). DNA of the CDR3: TGTGCCAGTAGTAAAAGCGGGGACAGGGTGTACGAGCAGTACTTC. Translation gives CASSKSGDRVYEQYF.